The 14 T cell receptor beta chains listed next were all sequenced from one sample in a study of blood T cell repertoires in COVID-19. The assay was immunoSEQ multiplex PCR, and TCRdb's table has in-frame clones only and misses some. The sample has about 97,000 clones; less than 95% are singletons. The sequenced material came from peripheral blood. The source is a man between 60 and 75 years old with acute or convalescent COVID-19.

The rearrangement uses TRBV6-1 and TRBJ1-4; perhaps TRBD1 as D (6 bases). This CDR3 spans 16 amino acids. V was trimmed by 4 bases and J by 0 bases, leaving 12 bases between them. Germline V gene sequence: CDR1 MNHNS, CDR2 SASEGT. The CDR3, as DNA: TGTGCCAGCAGTGGGGGGGGGCCTGCAACTAATGAAAAACTGTTTTTT. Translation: CASSGGGPATNEKLFF.

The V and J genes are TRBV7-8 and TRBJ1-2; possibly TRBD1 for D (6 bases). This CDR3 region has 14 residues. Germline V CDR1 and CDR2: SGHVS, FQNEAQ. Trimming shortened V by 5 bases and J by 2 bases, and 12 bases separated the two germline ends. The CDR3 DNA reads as TGTGCCAGCAGCCCGGGGGGCGTAAACTATGGCTACACCTTC. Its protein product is CASSPGGVNYGYTF.

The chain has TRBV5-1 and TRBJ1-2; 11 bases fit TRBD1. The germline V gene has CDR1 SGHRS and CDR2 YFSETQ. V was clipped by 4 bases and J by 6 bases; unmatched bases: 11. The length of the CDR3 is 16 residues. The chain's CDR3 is CASSMPGQGVPHGYTF. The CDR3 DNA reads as TGCGCCAGCAGCATGCCGGGACAGGGGGTACCTCATGGCTACACCTTC.

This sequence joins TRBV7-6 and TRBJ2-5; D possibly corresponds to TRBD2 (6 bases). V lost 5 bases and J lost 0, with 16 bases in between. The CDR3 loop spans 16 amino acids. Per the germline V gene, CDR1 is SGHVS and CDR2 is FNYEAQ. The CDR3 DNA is TGTGCCAGCAGCCTGGGGGGACGGAGGCACCAAGAGACCCAGTACTTC. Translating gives CASSLGGRRHQETQYF.

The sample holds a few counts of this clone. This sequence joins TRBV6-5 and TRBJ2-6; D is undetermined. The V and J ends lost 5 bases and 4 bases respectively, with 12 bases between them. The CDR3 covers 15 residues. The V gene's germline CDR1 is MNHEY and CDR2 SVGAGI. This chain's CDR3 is CASSQRVTGANVLTF. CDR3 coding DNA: TGTGCCAGCAGTCAACGGGTTACCGGGGCCAACGTCCTGACTTTC.

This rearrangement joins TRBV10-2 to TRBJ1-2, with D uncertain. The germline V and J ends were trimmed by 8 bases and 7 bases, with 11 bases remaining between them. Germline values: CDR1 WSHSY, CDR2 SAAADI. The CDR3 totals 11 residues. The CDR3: CASWSGGGYTF. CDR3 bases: TGCGCCAGCTGGAGCGGTGGTGGCTACACCTTC.

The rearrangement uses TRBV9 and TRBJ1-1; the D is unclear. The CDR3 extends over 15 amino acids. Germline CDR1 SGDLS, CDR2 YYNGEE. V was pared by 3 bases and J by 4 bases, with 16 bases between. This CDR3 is CASSAPHLGGTEAFF. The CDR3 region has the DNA TGTGCCAGCAGCGCCCCGCACCTTGGAGGCACTGAAGCTTTCTTT.

CDR3 sequence (DNA): TGTGCCAGCAGCGTAGGAGATTACGAAAAACTGTTTTTT. This sequence encodes CASSVGDYEKLFF. V and J are TRBV9 and TRBJ1-4; D not resolved. The CDR3 totals 13 residues. Germline values: CDR1 SGDLS, CDR2 YYNGEE. With 0 bases removed from V and 8 bases from J, the gap between germline ends came to 8 bases.

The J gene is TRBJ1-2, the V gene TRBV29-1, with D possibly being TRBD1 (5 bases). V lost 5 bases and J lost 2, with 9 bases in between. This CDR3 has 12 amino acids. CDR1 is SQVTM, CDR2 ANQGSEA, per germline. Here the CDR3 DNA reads TGCAGCGTTTTGGGGGGGAACTATGGCTACACCTTC. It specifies CSVLGGNYGYTF. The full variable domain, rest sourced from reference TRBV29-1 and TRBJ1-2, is SAVISQKPSRDICQRGTSLTIQCQVDSQVTMMFWYRQQPGQSLTLIATANQGSEATYESGFVIDKFPISRPNLTFSTLTVSNMSPEDSSIYLCSVLGGNYGYTFGSGTRLTVV.

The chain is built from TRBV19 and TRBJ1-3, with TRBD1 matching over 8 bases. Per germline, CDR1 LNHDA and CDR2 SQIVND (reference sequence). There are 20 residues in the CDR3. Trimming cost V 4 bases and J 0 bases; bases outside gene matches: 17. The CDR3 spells CASSKIAGQGGRGSGNTIYF. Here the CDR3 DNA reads TGTGCCAGTAGTAAAATCGCCGGACAGGGCGGACGAGGCTCTGGAAACACCATATATTTT.

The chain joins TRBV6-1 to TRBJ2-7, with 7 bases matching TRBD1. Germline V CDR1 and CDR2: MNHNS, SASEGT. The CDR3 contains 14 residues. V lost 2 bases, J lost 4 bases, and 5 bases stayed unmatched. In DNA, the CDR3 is TGTGCCAGCAGTGAACAGGGACAGTCTTACGAGCAGTACTTC. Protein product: CASSEQGQSYEQYF.

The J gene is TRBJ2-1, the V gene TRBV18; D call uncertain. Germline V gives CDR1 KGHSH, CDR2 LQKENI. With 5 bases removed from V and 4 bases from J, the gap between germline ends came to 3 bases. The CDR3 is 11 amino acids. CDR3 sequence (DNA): TGTGCCAGCTCAACATACAATGAGCAGTTCTTC. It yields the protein CASSTYNEQFF.

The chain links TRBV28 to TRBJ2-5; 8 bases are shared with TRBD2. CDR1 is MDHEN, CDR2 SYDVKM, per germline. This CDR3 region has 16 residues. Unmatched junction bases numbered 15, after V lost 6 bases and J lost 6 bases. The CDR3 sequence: CASSEHVGGGMQTQYF. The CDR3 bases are TGTGCCAGCAGCGAACATGTCGGGGGGGGCATGCAGACCCAGTACTTC.

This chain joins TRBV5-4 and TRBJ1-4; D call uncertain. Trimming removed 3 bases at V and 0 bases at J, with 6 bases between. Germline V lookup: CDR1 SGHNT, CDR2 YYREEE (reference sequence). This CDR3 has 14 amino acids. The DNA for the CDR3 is TGTGCCAGCAGCTACAGAGCAACTAATGAAAAACTGTTTTTT. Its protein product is CASSYRATNEKLFF.